The following is a T cell receptor (beta chain) sequence with its context. The antigen is undetermined. The source of the sample is a study of Ad26.COV2.S vaccination and SARS-CoV-2 variants. Across the whole study: Enrolled in COV1001, the donor was in the Ad26.COV2.S trial arm, which received the vaccine. Study-level points and caveats: In TCR breadth and depth analyses, total T cell responses may have been underestimated. Compared with placebo recipients, vaccine recipients had higher spike-specific TCR breadth.

Between the trimmed V and J ends, which lost 5 bases and 7 bases, there was a span of 11 bases. The CDR3 totals 12 residues. Noted treatment: around 19 received Ad26.COV2.S at low or high dose, single or two shots; several received placebo; per-sample allocation not given. Following the first vaccine or placebo injection, samples were taken on day 63. An Ad26 vector was used to express Wuhan-strain SARS-CoV-2 spike as the vaccine. Profiling relied on immunoSEQ multiplex PCR, and the TCRdb table lists in-frame clones only, not all of them. The table includes about 350,000 clones, 85% detected once. The source of this sequence is a person aged 18-60 years who received the Ad26.COV2.S COVID-19 vaccine or a placebo. The sequenced sample was peripheral blood, obtained in a trial of Ad26.COV2.S vaccine versus placebo. V is TRBV12-3 or TRBV12-4 and J is TRBJ2-5; D possibly corresponds to TRBD1 (5 bases). CDR3 coding DNA: TGTGCCAGCAGTAGGGGCCCGATGACCCAGTACTTC. It encodes CASSRGPMTQYF.